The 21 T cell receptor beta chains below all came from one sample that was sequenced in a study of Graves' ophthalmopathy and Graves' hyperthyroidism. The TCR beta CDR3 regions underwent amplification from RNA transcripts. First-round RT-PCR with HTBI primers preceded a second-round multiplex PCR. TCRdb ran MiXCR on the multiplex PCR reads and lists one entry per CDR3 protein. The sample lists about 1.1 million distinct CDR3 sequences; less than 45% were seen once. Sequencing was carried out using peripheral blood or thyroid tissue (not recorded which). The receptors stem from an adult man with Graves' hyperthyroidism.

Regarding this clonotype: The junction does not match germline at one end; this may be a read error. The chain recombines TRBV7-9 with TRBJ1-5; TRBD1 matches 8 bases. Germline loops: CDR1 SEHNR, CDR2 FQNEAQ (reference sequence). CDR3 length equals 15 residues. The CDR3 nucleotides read TGTGCCAGCAGCGCCAGGGGGCAGGGGAGCCAGCCCCAGCACTTT. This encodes CASSARGQGSQPQHF.

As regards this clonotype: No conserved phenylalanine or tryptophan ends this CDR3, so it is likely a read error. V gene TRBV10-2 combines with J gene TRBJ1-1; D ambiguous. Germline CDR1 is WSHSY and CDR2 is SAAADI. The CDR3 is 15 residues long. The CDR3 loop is CASSYSLGGNTEAFS. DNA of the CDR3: TGTGCCAGCAGTTATTCCCTCGGAGGGAACACTGAAGCTTTCTCT.

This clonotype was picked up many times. The CDR3 region is CASSRQGRSNQPQHF. CDR3 DNA sequence: TGTGCCAGTAGCCGCCAAGGGAGGAGCAATCAGCCCCAGCATTTT. V usage is TRBV19 and J usage is TRBJ1-5; D is uncertain. The V gene's germline CDR1 is LNHDA and CDR2 SQIVND (reference sequence). There are 15 residues in the CDR3. V was clipped by 6 bases and J by 1 base, with 13 bases between them.

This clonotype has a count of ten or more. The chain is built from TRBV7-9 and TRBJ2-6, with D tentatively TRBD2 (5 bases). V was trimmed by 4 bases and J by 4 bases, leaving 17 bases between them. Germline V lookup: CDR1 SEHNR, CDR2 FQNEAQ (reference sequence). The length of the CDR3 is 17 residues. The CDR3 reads CASSYNPGVSGANVLTF. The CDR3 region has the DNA TGTGCCAGCAGCTACAATCCCGGGGTGTCCGGGGCCAACGTCCTGACTTTC.

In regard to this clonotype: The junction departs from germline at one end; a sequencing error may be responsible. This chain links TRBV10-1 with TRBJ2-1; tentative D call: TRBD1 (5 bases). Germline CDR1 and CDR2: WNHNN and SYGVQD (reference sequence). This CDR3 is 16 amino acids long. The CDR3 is CASSLVLQDLNNEQFF. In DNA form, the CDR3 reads TGTGCCAGCAGTTTAGTCCTACAGGACCTAAACAATGAGCAGTTCTTC.

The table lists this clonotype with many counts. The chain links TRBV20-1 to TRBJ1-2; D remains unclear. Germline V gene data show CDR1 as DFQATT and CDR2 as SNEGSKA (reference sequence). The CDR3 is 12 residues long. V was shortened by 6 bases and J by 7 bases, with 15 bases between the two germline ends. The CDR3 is CSARKVSLGYTF. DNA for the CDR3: TGCAGTGCCAGAAAGGTCTCACTTGGCTACACCTTC.

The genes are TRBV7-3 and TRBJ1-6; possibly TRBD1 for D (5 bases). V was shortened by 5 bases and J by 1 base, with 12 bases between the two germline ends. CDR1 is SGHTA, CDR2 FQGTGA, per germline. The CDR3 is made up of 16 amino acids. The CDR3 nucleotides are TGTGCCAGCAGCCCTTCAGCAGGGTCCTATAATTCACCCCTCCACTTT. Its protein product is CASSPSAGSYNSPLHF.

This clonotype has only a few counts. This CDR3 is CSASPGGEKLFF. The CDR3 nucleotides are TGCAGTGCTTCCCCAGGGGGGGAAAAACTGTTTTTT. The chain recombines TRBV20-1 with TRBJ1-4; 7 bases are shared with TRBD1. V lost 5 bases, J lost 8 bases, and 5 bases stayed unmatched. The CDR3 loop spans 12 amino acids. Per germline, CDR1 DFQATT and CDR2 SNEGSKA (reference sequence).

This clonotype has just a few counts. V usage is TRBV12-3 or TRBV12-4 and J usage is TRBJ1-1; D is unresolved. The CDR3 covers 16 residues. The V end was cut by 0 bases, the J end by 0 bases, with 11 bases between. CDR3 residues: CASSLADLVMNTEAFF. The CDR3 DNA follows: TGTGCCAGCAGTTTAGCGGATTTAGTAATGAACACTGAAGCTTTCTTT.

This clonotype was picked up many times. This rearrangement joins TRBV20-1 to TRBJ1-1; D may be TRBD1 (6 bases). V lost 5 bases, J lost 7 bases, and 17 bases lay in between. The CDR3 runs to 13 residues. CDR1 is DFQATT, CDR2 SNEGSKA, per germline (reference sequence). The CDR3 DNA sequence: TGCAGTGCTTCCCTATCGGGACACCGTGAAGCTTTCTTT. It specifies CSASLSGHREAFF.

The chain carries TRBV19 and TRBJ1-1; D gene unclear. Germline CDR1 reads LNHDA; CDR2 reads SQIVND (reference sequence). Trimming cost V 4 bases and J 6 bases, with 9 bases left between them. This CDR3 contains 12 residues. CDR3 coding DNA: TGTGCCAGTAGTACTCCCCCGGCTGAAGCTTTCTTT. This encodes CASSTPPAEAFF.

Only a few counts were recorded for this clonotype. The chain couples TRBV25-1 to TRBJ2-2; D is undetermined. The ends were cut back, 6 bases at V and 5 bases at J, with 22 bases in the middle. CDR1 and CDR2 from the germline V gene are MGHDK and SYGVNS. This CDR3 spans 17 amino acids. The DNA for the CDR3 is TGTGCCAGCAGGAAGAAGTCGTCCGGGCCCAAAACCGGGGAGCTGTTTTTT. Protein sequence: CASRKKSSGPKTGELFF.

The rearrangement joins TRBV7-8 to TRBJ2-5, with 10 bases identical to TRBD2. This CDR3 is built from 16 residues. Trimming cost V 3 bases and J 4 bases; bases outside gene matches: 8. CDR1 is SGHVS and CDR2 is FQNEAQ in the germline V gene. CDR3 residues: CASSLLPSGRTETQYF. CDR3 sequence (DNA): TGTGCCAGCAGCTTGTTGCCTAGCGGGAGAACAGAGACCCAGTACTTC.

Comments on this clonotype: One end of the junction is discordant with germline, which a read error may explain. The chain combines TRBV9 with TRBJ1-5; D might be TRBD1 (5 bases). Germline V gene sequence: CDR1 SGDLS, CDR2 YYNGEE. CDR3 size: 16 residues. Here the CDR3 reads CACSDTDRKGNQPQHF. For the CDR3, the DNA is TGTGCCTGCAGTGATACAGACAGAAAAGGGAATCAGCCCCAGCATTTT.

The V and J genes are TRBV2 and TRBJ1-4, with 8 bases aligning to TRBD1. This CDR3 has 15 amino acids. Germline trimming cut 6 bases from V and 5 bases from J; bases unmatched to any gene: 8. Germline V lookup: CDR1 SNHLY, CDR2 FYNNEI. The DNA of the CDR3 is TGTGCCAGCAGAACCGGGACAGGCTCCAATGAAAAACTGTTTTTT. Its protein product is CASRTGTGSNEKLFF.

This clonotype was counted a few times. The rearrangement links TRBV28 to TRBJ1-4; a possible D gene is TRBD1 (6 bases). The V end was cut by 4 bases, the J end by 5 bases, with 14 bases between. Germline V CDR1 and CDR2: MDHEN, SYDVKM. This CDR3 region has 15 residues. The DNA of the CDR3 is TGTGCCAGCAGTTATCCGACAGGTGCAAATGAAAAACTGTTTTTT. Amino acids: CASSYPTGANEKLFF.

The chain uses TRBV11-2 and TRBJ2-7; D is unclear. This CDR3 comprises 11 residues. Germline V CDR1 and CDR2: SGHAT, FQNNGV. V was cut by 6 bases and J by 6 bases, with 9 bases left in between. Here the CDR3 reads CASRFTVEQYF. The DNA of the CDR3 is TGTGCCAGCAGGTTTACTGTCGAGCAGTACTTC.

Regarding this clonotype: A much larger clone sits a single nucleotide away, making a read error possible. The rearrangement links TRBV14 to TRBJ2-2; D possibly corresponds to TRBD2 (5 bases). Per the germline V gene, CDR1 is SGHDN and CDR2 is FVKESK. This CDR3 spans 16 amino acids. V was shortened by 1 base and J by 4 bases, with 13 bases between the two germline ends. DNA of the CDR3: TGTGCCAGCAGCCAAGGGATGGACTGGAGCACCGGGGAGCTGTTTTTT. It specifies CASSQGMDWSTGELFF.

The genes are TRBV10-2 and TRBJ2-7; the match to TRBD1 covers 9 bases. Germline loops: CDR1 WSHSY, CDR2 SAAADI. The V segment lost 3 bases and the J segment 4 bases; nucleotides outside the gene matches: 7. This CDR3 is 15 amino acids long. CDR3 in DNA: TGCGCCAGCAGTGATTCGGGACAGGGATGGTACGAGCAGTACTTC. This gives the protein CASSDSGQGWYEQYF.

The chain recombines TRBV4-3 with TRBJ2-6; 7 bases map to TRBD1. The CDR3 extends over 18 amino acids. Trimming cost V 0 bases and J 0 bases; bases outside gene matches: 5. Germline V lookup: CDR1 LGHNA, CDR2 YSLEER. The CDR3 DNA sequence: TGCGCCAGCAGCCAAGAAGCAGGGGGAGACTCTGGGGCCAACGTCCTGACTTTC. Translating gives CASSQEAGGDSGANVLTF.

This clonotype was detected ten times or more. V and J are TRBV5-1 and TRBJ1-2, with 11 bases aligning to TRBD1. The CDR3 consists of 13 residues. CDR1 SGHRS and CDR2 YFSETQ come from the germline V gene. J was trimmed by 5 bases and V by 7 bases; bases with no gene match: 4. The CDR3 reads CASGQGADYGYTF. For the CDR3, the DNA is TGCGCCAGCGGACAGGGGGCTGATTATGGCTACACCTTC.